This is a list of T cell receptor beta chains from one sample in a study of cytomegalovirus exposure and HLA in healthy donors. The protocol was immunoSEQ multiplex PCR, while the TCRdb copy is restricted to in-frame clones and leaves out a portion. The profile shows about 38,000 clones, 70% to 90% of them singletons. Sequenced: PBMCs. The receptors were gathered from a woman between 40 and 55 years old in good health and CMV-seropositive. Each CDR3 is given with its conserved first and last residue. The D gene is left open where the match is weak. Some rows mark clone size as missing; the rest say once, few, many or name a class of expanded clone.

v_gene	len	d_gene	abundance	j_gene	CDR3aa	CDR3nt
TRBV5-4	14	-	-	TRBJ1-5	CASSLAGSNQPQHF	TGTGCCAGCAGCTTGGCTGGCAGCAATCAGCCCCAGCATTTT
TRBV5-4	17	TRBD1	-	TRBJ1-2	CASSLLTGTSPNYGYTF	TGTGCCAGCAGCCTCCTGACAGGGACTAGCCCGAACTATGGCTACACCTTC
TRBV9	15	-	-	TRBJ2-2	CASSVEWGSERKLFF	TGTGCCAGCAGCGTCGAATGGGGCAGTGAGAGGAAGCTGTTTTTT
TRBV9	16	TRBD1	-	TRBJ1-5	CASSVGGQGADQPQHF	TGTGCCAGCAGCGTAGGTGGACAGGGGGCCGATCAGCCCCAGCATTTT
TRBV11-2	15	-	-	TRBJ1-3	CASSLGPEGGNTIYF	TGTGCCAGCAGCTTGGGGCCCGAGGGGGGGAACACCATATATTTT
TRBV10-3	15	TRBD2	-	TRBJ2-1	CAISQGLAGVNEQFF	TGTGCCATCAGTCAGGGACTAGCGGGGGTCAATGAGCAGTTCTTC
TRBV10-3	12	-	-	TRBJ1-5	CAISAGNQPQHF	TGTGCCATCAGTGCCGGCAATCAGCCCCAGCATTTT
TRBV5-1	13	-	once	TRBJ2-1	CASSLGLAPEQFF	TGCGCCAGCAGCTTGGGGCTAGCCCCTGAGCAGTTCTTC
TRBV6-1	18	-	-	TRBJ2-3	CASSEASGWAGPSGTQYF	TGTGCCAGCAGTGAAGCTTCGGGGTGGGCAGGTCCCTCGGGTACGCAGTATTTT
TRBV19	13	-	-	TRBJ2-2	CASSIVAVPELFF	TGTGCCAGTAGTATAGTGGCCGTCCCGGAGCTGTTTTTT
TRBV20-1	11	-	-	TRBJ1-4	CNAGGVEKLFF	TGCAATGCTGGGGGGGTTGAAAAACTGTTTTTT
TRBV5-6	15	TRBD1	-	TRBJ1-2	CASRAEGTGVYGYTF	TGTGCCAGCAGGGCTGAAGGGACAGGGGTATATGGCTACACCTTC
TRBV5-1	15	TRBD1	-	TRBJ2-7	CASSNRDRGHYEQYF	TGCGCCAGCAGCAACCGGGACAGGGGGCACTACGAGCAGTACTTC
TRBV19	19	TRBD2	-	TRBJ2-3	CASAWGGAAGGPLADTQYF	TGTGCCAGCGCGTGGGGAGGTGCAGCGGGGGGGCCGTTGGCAGATACGCAGTATTTT
TRBV7-9	15	TRBD2	-	TRBJ2-3	CASSFSGGYADTQYF	TGTGCCAGCAGTTTTAGCGGGGGGTACGCAGATACGCAGTATTTT
TRBV7-6	15	TRBD2	few	TRBJ2-2	CASSPAGGNTGELFF	TGTGCCAGCAGCCCGGCGGGGGGGAACACCGGGGAGCTGTTTTTT
TRBV7-2	14	-	-	TRBJ2-2	CASSFLDRTGELFF	TGTGCCAGCAGCTTCCTAGACAGGACCGGGGAGCTGTTTTTT
TRBV5-1	13	TRBD1	-	TRBJ2-2	CATGQQNTGELFF	TGCGCCACGGGACAGCAGAACACCGGGGAGCTGTTTTTT
TRBV2	15	-	few	TRBJ1-5	CASSEVLNFNQPQHF	TGTGCCAGCAGTGAAGTCTTAAATTTCAATCAGCCCCAGCATTTT
TRBV4-2	17	-	-	TRBJ2-5	CASSQDTGAGGGETQYF	TGTGCCAGCAGCCAAGATACTGGAGCGGGTGGGGGAGAGACCCAGTACTTC
TRBV7-2	14	-	few	TRBJ2-7	CASSLGGRTYEQYF	TGTGCCAGCAGCTTAGGCGGCAGAACCTACGAGCAGTACTTC
TRBV19	13	-	-	TRBJ1-2	CASSGLGGRGYTF	TGTGCCAGTAGCGGCTTAGGGGGACGGGGCTACACCTTC
TRBV18	16	TRBD2	-	TRBJ2-1	CASSRGLAGGTDEQFF	TGTGCCAGCTCACGAGGACTAGCGGGGGGTACCGATGAGCAGTTCTTC
TRBV4-1	15	-	-	TRBJ2-1	CASSHQGRSYNEQFF	TGCGCCAGCAGCCACCAGGGTCGGTCTTACAATGAGCAGTTCTTC
TRBV10-2	17	TRBD1	-	TRBJ1-6	CASNEGTGVGVNSPLHF	TGCGCCAGCAACGAGGGGACAGGGGTTGGGGTAAATTCACCCCTCCACTTT
TRBV6-1	12	-	-	TRBJ2-7	CASREEIREQYF	TGTGCCAGCAGGGAGGAAATCCGCGAGCAGTACTTC
TRBV27	17	-	-	TRBJ1-5	CASSLQAPLYLNQPQHF	TGTGCCAGCAGTTTGCAGGCTCCCTTATATCTCAATCAGCCCCAGCATTTT
TRBV7-2	14	TRBD1	-	TRBJ1-1	CASSLQGVGTEAFF	TGTGCCAGCAGCTTACAGGGGGTAGGCACTGAAGCTTTCTTT
TRBV7-2	14	TRBD1	-	TRBJ2-3	CASSWTGGPDTQYF	TGTGCCAGCAGCTGGACAGGGGGCCCAGATACGCAGTATTTT
TRBV6-5	13	-	once	TRBJ2-1	CASRTGTLNEQFF	TGTGCCAGCAGAACCGGGACTCTCAATGAGCAGTTCTTC
TRBV19	14	TRBD1	-	TRBJ1-5	CASSMVGRGQPQHF	TGTGCCAGTAGTATGGTAGGCAGGGGGCAGCCCCAGCATTTT
TRBV4-3	16	-	-	TRBJ2-3	CASSQDASSSSDTQYF	TGCGCCAGCAGCCAAGACGCTAGCAGCTCTTCAGATACGCAGTATTTT
TRBV14	15	TRBD1	-	TRBJ2-1	CASSPFSTGGDEQFF	TGTGCCAGCAGCCCCTTCTCGACAGGGGGCGATGAGCAGTTCTTC
TRBV6-5	14	TRBD1	-	TRBJ1-2	CASSETGQNYGYTF	TGTGCCAGCAGTGAGACAGGGCAGAACTATGGCTACACCTTC
TRBV6-6	13	TRBD1	-	TRBJ1-5	CASIGTGNQPQHF	TGTGCCAGCATAGGGACAGGGAATCAGCCCCAGCATTTT
TRBV5-1	13	-	-	TRBJ2-5	CASSLVVEETQYF	TGCGCCAGCAGCTTGGTAGTAGAGGAGACCCAGTACTTC
TRBV5-1	12	-	-	TRBJ2-4	CASSLGGDIQYF	TGCGCCAGCAGCTTGGGGGGGGACATTCAGTACTTC
TRBV28	16	TRBD2	-	TRBJ2-3	CASSPGTSGGPDTQYF	TGTGCCAGCAGCCCCGGGACTAGCGGGGGCCCAGATACGCAGTATTTT